Sequencing of this T cell receptor (beta chain) was carried out in a study of shared T cell receptors in the human thymus. Germline trimming cut 3 bases from V and 10 bases from J; bases unmatched to any gene: 11. The CDR3 is 15 residues long. CDR1 is MNHEY, CDR2 SMNVEV, per germline (reference sequence). The table came from immunoSEQ multiplex PCR; TCRdb's copy has only in-frame clones and leaves some out. This sample has approximately 490,000 clones, with about 80% found just once. These data also formed part of another study, on human thymus T cells. Turning to that study: Related research has reported that thymic repertoires overlap highly among unrelated individuals.

Specimen: thymocytes. The sequence was obtained from a boy in the first two years of life with a congenital heart defect. The chain couples TRBV27 to TRBJ1-1, with TRBD1 matching 10 bases. CDR3 in amino acids: CASSFRQGAPLRAFF. CDR3 nucleotide sequence: TGTGCCAGCAGTTTCCGACAGGGGGCCCCCCTGAGAGCTTTCTTT.